This TCR beta chain was captured by sequencing in a study of OX40 agonist ivuxolimab in advanced cancers. Study-wide background: Patients were dosed with the agonistic anti-OX40 (CD134) antibody ivuxolimab. General study findings and limits: Both blood CD4+ and CD8+ T cells showed clonal growth by week 6 at 0.1 to 3.0 mg/kg. CD8+ T cells showed, on average, more clonal expansion than CD4+ cells.

Using immunoSEQ multiplex PCR, the repertoire was profiled, and TCRdb retains in-frame clones only, with some absent. Of roughly 70,000 clones listed, roughly 80% were seen once; the top ten hold 0.85% to 1.3%. Germline loops: CDR1 SGHRS, CDR2 YFSETQ. V lost 7 bases, J lost 2 bases, and 5 bases stayed unmatched. The CDR3 has 13 amino acids. Concerning this clone itself: Its antigen is unidentified.

V and J are TRBV5-1 and TRBJ2-7; 8 nucleotides line up with TRBD2. The clonotype originates from an adult with an advanced solid tumor such as melanoma, head and neck, liver or kidney cancer. Sequencing used CD4+ or CD8+ T cells sorted from blood, obtained in a trial of the OX40 agonist ivuxolimab. The CDR3 coding sequence is TGCGCCAGCTCCCGGGGGGGGACCTACGAGCAGTACTTC. Its translation: CASSRGGTYEQYF.